This T cell receptor beta chain emerged from a study of Ad26.COV2.S vaccination and SARS-CoV-2 variants. Study-level points and caveats: Vaccine recipients and placebo recipients showed similar non-spike TCR breadth.

Treatment denoted: over 15 received Ad26.COV2.S at low or high dose, single or two shots; about 5 received placebo; per-sample allocation not given. Sampling was performed 63 days after the first vaccine or placebo injection. In Boston, the donor was an adult between 18-55 years of age. Sequencing was performed with immunoSEQ multiplex PCR; in TCRdb, only in-frame clones are kept and a portion is missing. The table records 200,000 to 300,000 clones, 88% of them present only once. Regarding this clone: Its antigen is as yet unknown.

The CDR3 extends over 13 amino acids. The source is a person between 18 and 65 years old who received the Ad26.COV2.S COVID-19 vaccine or a placebo. The specimen was peripheral blood, collected in a trial of Ad26.COV2.S vaccine versus placebo. The chain joins TRBV21-1 to TRBJ2-1; the listed D gene, TRBD1, was not tested against the DNA. TRBV21-1 corresponds to a pseudogene. CDR3 nucleotides: TGTGCCAGCAAGAAGACCCGGACAGGGCAGCAGTTCTTC. It codes for CASKKTRTGQQFF.